A selection of T cell receptor beta chains follows, all from one sample in a study of Ad26.COV2.S vaccination and SARS-CoV-2 variants. Here immunoSEQ multiplex PCR was the method, and the copy in TCRdb shows in-frame clones only, minus some. Of 350,000 to 450,000 clones listed, 90% to 95% are singletons. The source was peripheral blood, collected after recovery from COVID-19. These receptors were obtained from a human donor who had recovered from COVID-19. Both conserved end residues are trimmed from each CDR3. D genes are given only for firm matches.

NA	TRBV7-2	ASSLGTANTEAF
TRBD1	TRBV25-1	ASSEGTGRNTIY
TRBD2	TRBV6-6	ASSQRSGGYYNEQF
NA	TRBV5-1	ASTLTRPGARNTEAF
NA	TRBV12-3/TRBV12-4	ASSLSASETQY
NA	TRBV20-1	SARDSQGEH
NA	TRBV19	ASSTGVHYNEQF
TRBD2	TRBV25-1	ASSAAGGYEQY
NA	TRBV9	ASSVIGMSTEAF
TRBD1	TRBV3-1/TRBV3-2	ASSQDGGTGSQPQH
NA	TRBV9	ASSPRGGRSPLH
NA	TRBV3-1/TRBV3-2	ASSQAGRSYEQY
TRBD1	TRBV2	ASSAQGAMNTGELF
NA	TRBV20-1	SARDEKLF
TRBD2	TRBV27	ASSLAGGFDEQF
NA	TRBV6-5	ASSYYEGRDTQY
NA	TRBV9	ASSVVEATYEQY
TRBD2	TRBV19	ASSIVFRLAGTPDTQY
TRBD1	TRBV5-1	ASSLTGTDNSPLH
NA	TRBV12-3/TRBV12-4	ASSLGPANAF
TRBD2	TRBV7-7	ASSPGGRPNEQF
NA	TRBV9	ASSETTTFEKLF
NA	TRBV2	ASSEAGGRGPYGYT
NA	TRBV5-4	ASSPRRGGVTDTQY
NA	TRBV10-1	ASSESRGGDEAF
NA	TRBV27	ASSLWGSSYEQY
TRBD2	TRBV7-2	ASSLAPGGAGELF
NA	TRBV6-1	ASSEGRGPRSYEQY
NA	TRBV7-2	ASSLAGLTDTQY
TRBD2	TRBV10-3	AISESGRAPYSNTGELF
TRBD2	TRBV4-1	ASSQDERGGPTGELF
TRBD2	TRBV5-4	ASSLASGGVTDTQY
NA	TRBV6-5	ASSSPAEAF
NA	TRBV19	ASSTNTLYSNQPQH
NA	TRBV11-3	ASSRWTDPHTDTQY
TRBD1	TRBV4-1	ASSQDEGAGEKLF
NA	TRBV6-5	ASSYSGGNSNQPQH
NA	TRBV5-1	ASSLGGGGRDQPQH
TRBD1	TRBV3-1/TRBV3-2	ASSLRTGGGEAF
TRBD2	TRBV9	ASSVASGGARVQY
TRBD2	TRBV7-9	ASSLGLAGDYNEQF
NA	TRBV27	ASSQTPGNTIY
TRBD1	TRBV5-1	ASSPGIRDRDGYT
TRBD1	TRBV10-1	ASSELGQGVSNEQF
NA	TRBV6-5	ASHYRSGANVLT
NA	TRBV9	ASSVSPRARTSGNTIY
NA	TRBV5-4	ASSQSGLKGETQY
NA	TRBV27	ASSPSWGGDNYGYT
TRBD1	TRBV2	ASRGYDRDLKY